What follows is one T cell receptor beta chain and its context. This sample is part of a study of cytomegalovirus exposure and HLA in healthy donors. The primer mix had 60 Vbeta and 13 Jbeta primers. This table comes from immunoSEQ multiplex PCR, and its TCRdb copy is limited to in-frame clones, with some not included. Its listing shows roughly 90,000 clones. Trimming shortened V by 1 base and J by 7 bases, and 11 bases separated the two germline ends. CDR1 and CDR2 (germline): SGHTA, FQGNSA. The CDR3 has 14 amino acids. Sample: PBMCs. The receptor was derived from a man between 45 and 60 years old in good health and CMV-seropositive. V usage is TRBV7-2 and J usage is TRBJ1-5; D not resolved. CDR3 protein: CASSLGGGEQPQHF. The CDR3 DNA follows: TGTGCCAGCAGCTTAGGGGGAGGAGAACAGCCCCAGCATTTT.